Listed below are T cell receptor beta chains from one sample, sequenced in a study of blood T cell repertoires in COVID-19. Profiling relied on immunoSEQ multiplex PCR, and the TCRdb table lists in-frame clones only, not all of them. The sample shows about 400,000 clones, more than 80% of them seen only once. Sample: peripheral blood. Receptors were obtained from a woman younger than 45 with active or convalescent COVID-19. The CDR3 runs from the conserved cysteine through the conserved F or W. D genes are given only for firm matches. Where a row states a size, it is once, few, many or the class of an expanded clone; other rows omit it.

j_call cdr3_length clone_size d_call v_call cdr3_nt cdr3_aa
TRBJ2-7 16 few TRBD2 TRBV6-6 TGTGCCAGCAGTCGACTAGCGGGGGGAAGAAGCTACGAGCAGTACTTC CASSRLAGGRSYEQYF
TRBJ1-5 15 . . TRBV7-9 TGTGCCACCGGCTCCTCCGGGAATAGCAATCAGCCCCAGCATTTT CATGSSGNSNQPQHF
TRBJ1-6 18 few TRBD1 TRBV9 TGTGCCAGCAGCGTAGAGCGGGGGGACAGAGCGGGAATGATGGCCCTCCACTTT CASSVERGDRAGMMALHF
TRBJ2-5 12 . . TRBV25-1 TGTGCCAGCAGTGAATTAGAGGAGACCCAGTACTTC CASSELEETQYF
TRBJ2-7 13 . TRBD1 TRBV10-3 TGTGCCAGTATCGGACAGGATTCCTACGAGCAGTACTTC CASIGQDSYEQYF
TRBJ2-7 16 . TRBD2 TRBV5-1 TGCGCCAGCAGCCATTCTGAACTAGCGGGAGGACGCGAGCAGTACTTC CASSHSELAGGREQYF
TRBJ2-1 13 once TRBD1 TRBV5-1 TGCGCCAGCAGCTTGGACAGGGGCAATGAGCAGTTCTTC CASSLDRGNEQFF
TRBJ2-3 15 once . TRBV6-1 TGTGCCAGCAGTGAAGCTGACCAGAGGACAGATACGCAGTATTTT CASSEADQRTDTQYF
TRBJ2-7 15 . TRBD1 TRBV14 TGTGCCAGCAGCCTAATCGGGACAGGGGGCTACGAGCAGTACTTC CASSLIGTGGYEQYF
TRBJ1-2 12 . . TRBV12-3/TRBV12-4 TGTGCCAGCAGGAATGACAGCTATGGCTACACCTTC CASRNDSYGYTF
TRBJ2-3 15 . TRBD1 TRBV10-3 TGTGCCATCAACACCGGACAGGGGGTGGAAGATACGCAGTATTTT CAINTGQGVEDTQYF
TRBJ2-7 13 . . TRBV5-6 TGTGCCAGCAGCTTGGGACAGTCCTACGAGCAGTACTTC CASSLGQSYEQYF
TRBJ1-6 16 . . TRBV2 TGTGCCAGTAGACTAGGGGCAGGCGGATATAATTCACCCCTCCACTTT CASRLGAGGYNSPLHF
TRBJ2-5 16 . TRBD1 TRBV5-4 TGTGCCAGCAGCTTGGGTGGGACAGCAGTCCAAGAGACCCAGTACTTC CASSLGGTAVQETQYF
TRBJ2-3 13 . . TRBV6-5 TGTGCCAGCAGGATCGGGGGTGCAGATACGCAGTATTTT CASRIGGADTQYF
TRBJ2-6 17 . TRBD1 TRBV19 TGTGCCAGTAGTCCCGGACAGGGGTATGCTGGGGCCAACGTCCTGACTTTC CASSPGQGYAGANVLTF
TRBJ2-1 12 once . TRBV10-2 TGCGCCAGCAGTGATGCCGCGAATGAGCAGTTCTTC CASSDAANEQFF
TRBJ2-1 13 few . TRBV6-5 TGTGCCAGCAGCGTACTAGATTACAATGAGCAGTTCTTC CASSVLDYNEQFF
TRBJ1-2 13 . . TRBV5-6 TGTGCCAGCAGCTTTACAGGGAACTATGGCTACACCTTC CASSFTGNYGYTF
TRBJ2-7 14 . TRBD2 TRBV20-1 TGCAGTGCTAGTTCTAGCGGGGGGTTATACGAGCAGTACTTC CSASSSGGLYEQYF
TRBJ1-1 13 . . TRBV30 TGTGCCTGGAGTCTTACAGCGAACACTGAAGCTTTCTTT CAWSLTANTEAFF
TRBJ2-7 15 . . TRBV7-8 TGTGCCAGCAGCTTAGTGGGCAGTTCCTTTTACGAGCAGTACTTC CASSLVGSSFYEQYF
TRBJ1-2 14 . TRBD1 TRBV19 TGTGCCAGTAGTACCTCGGACAGGGGGTACGGCTACACCTTC CASSTSDRGYGYTF
TRBJ2-7 14 . . TRBV11-2 TGTGCCAGCAGCTATCTCGCGGGACTCAGCGAGCAGTACTTC CASSYLAGLSEQYF